The 23 T cell receptor beta chains listed next were all sequenced from one sample in a study of CD8 T cells in Susac syndrome. The RNA, about 0.45 to 1 ug, was put through reverse transcription using random hexamers. TCRdb processed the immunoSEQ multiplex PCR reads anew with MiXCR; each CDR3 protein has one entry. The sample yields more than 95,000 distinct CDR3 sequences, over 85% seen once. Sequenced sample: CD4+ T cells from PBMCs. Receptor source: a human donor in good health.

The gene calls are TRBV20-1 and TRBJ2-1, with TRBD1 matching over 9 bases. The CDR3 consists of 14 residues. Germline CDR1 is DFQATT and CDR2 is SNEGSKA (reference sequence). V trimming: 6 bases; J trimming: 7 bases; junction bases outside the gene matches: 10. CDR3 nucleotide sequence: TGCAGTGCAGGGGGGGGGACAGGGAAGAATGAGCAGTTCTTC. Translation: CSAGGGTGKNEQFF.

This clonotype has just one count. The rearrangement uses TRBV3-1 and TRBJ1-5, with 7 bases that match TRBD1. Germline CDR1 LGHDT, CDR2 YNNKEL (reference sequence). The CDR3 consists of 19 residues. V gave up 7 bases and J gave up 1 base; unmatched junction bases: 19. The chain's CDR3 is CASTRKSYNQGGSNQPQHF. CDR3 DNA sequence: TGTGCCAGCACGCGAAAGTCATATAATCAGGGGGGAAGCAATCAGCCCCAGCATTTT. The full variable domain, rest sourced from reference TRBV3-1 and TRBJ1-5, is DTAVSQTPKYLVTQMGNDKSIKCEQNLGHDTMYWYKQDSKKFLKIMFSYNNKELIINETVPNRFSPKSPDKAHLNLHINSLELGDSAVYFCASTRKSYNQGGSNQPQHFGDGTRLSIL.

This chain uses TRBV10-3 with TRBJ2-5; D is possibly TRBD2 (5 bases). This CDR3 region has 10 residues. V shed 10 bases and J shed 5 bases, with 8 bases lying between them. Per the germline V gene, CDR1 is ENHRY and CDR2 is SYGVKD. The DNA of the CDR3 is TGTGCCACCGGCGGGGAGACCCAGTACTTC. It translates to CATGGETQYF.

V is TRBV5-1 and J is TRBJ2-2; D is perhaps TRBD2 (6 bases). Trimming shortened V by 3 bases and J by 2 bases, and 11 bases separated the two germline ends. The CDR3 consists of 15 residues. Germline CDR1 is SGHRS and CDR2 is YFSETQ. The CDR3, as DNA: TGCGCCAGCAGCTATCGGGACTTTAACACCGGGGAGCTGTTTTTT. Translating it yields CASSYRDFNTGELFF.

The chain recombines TRBV15 with TRBJ2-7; D remains unclear. This CDR3 region has 15 residues. Trimming took 0 bases from V and 4 from J, leaving 13 bases between them. Germline V gives CDR1 LNHNV, CDR2 YYDKDF (reference sequence). For the CDR3, the DNA is TGTGCCACCAGCAGAGACTCGTCTGGCACATACGAGCAGTACTTC. Its translation is CATSRDSSGTYEQYF.

The J gene is TRBJ2-3, the V gene TRBV29-1; tentative D call: TRBD1 (5 bases). This CDR3 region has 14 residues. CDR1 and CDR2 (germline): SQVTM, ANQGSEA. The germline V and J ends were trimmed by 5 bases and 0 bases, with 12 bases remaining between them. CDR3 loop: CSVSRELSTDTQYF. In DNA form, the CDR3 reads TGCAGCGTTTCCAGGGAACTTAGCACAGATACGCAGTATTTT.

This rearrangement joins TRBV14 to TRBJ2-2; D is undetermined. Germline lookup yields CDR1 SGHDN and CDR2 FVKESK. Trimming took 2 bases from V and 7 from J, leaving 17 bases between them. CDR3 size: 16 residues. In DNA form, the CDR3 reads TGTGCCAGCAGCCAAAGCCCTCAGCCGGTCCTCGGGGAGCTGTTTTTT. Translation gives CASSQSPQPVLGELFF.

V gene TRBV20-1 combines with J gene TRBJ1-1; no definite D call. The CDR3 is made up of 14 amino acids. The germline V and J ends were trimmed by 3 bases and 2 bases, with 13 bases remaining between them. Germline CDR1 DFQATT, CDR2 SNEGSKA (reference sequence). The CDR3 DNA reads TGCAGTGCTAGCTCGGGCTCTTCTAACACTGAAGCTTTCTTT. Its translation is CSASSGSSNTEAFF.

The rearrangement joins TRBV20-1 to TRBJ2-5; 10 positions agree with TRBD2. Germline V lookup: CDR1 DFQATT, CDR2 SNEGSKA (reference sequence). The CDR3 runs 15 residues. The V segment lost 3 bases and the J segment 5 bases; nucleotides outside the gene matches: 9. The CDR3 sequence is CSASSLAGVKETQYF. The CDR3 DNA reads as TGCAGTGCTAGTAGTCTAGCGGGAGTAAAGGAGACCCAGTACTTC.

This chain uses TRBV5-1 with TRBJ2-2; 8 bases fit TRBD1. Germline V gives CDR1 SGHRS, CDR2 YFSETQ. The junction had 4 bases not matched to a gene; V was cut back by 5 bases and J by 1 base. The CDR3 is 15 residues long. The CDR3 spells CASRSGQVNTGELFF. For the CDR3, the DNA is TGCGCCAGCAGATCGGGACAGGTGAACACCGGGGAGCTGTTTTTT.

The chain joins TRBV7-9 to TRBJ2-7; no reliable D call. Deletions cut 6 bases from V and 1 base from J, with 13 bases between. The CDR3 has 14 amino acids. Per germline, CDR1 SEHNR and CDR2 FQNEAQ (reference sequence). The CDR3: CASSLMAGSYEQYF. CDR3 bases: TGTGCCAGCAGTCTTATGGCTGGTTCCTACGAGCAGTACTTC.

The V gene is TRBV7-2, the J gene TRBJ2-5; the D is unclear. V was trimmed by 3 bases and J by 5 bases, leaving 10 bases between them. Per germline, CDR1 SGHTA and CDR2 FQGNSA. The length of the CDR3 is 13 residues. The CDR3 protein is CASSFGPRETQYF. CDR3 nucleotide sequence: TGTGCCAGCAGCTTTGGCCCTCGGGAGACCCAGTACTTC. The full variable domain, rest sourced from reference TRBV7-2 and TRBJ2-5, is GAGVSQSPSNKVTEKGKDVELRCDPISGHTALYWYRQSLGQGLEFLIYFQGNSAPDKSGLPSDRFSAERTGGSVSTLTIQRTQQEDSAVYLCASSFGPRETQYFGPGTRLLVL.

The rearrangement joins TRBV7-9 to TRBJ1-5, with D possibly matching TRBD1 (6 bases). The germline V and J ends were trimmed by 1 base and 5 bases, with 12 bases remaining between them. CDR1 is SEHNR, CDR2 FQNEAQ, per germline (reference sequence). CDR3 length equals 15 residues. CDR3 DNA: TGTGCCAGCAGCTTAGGTCTGGCAGGGGATCAGCCCCAGCATTTT. This translates into CASSLGLAGDQPQHF.

V gene TRBV29-1 combines with J gene TRBJ2-5, with D maybe TRBD2 (6 bases). The germline CDR1 and CDR2 sequences are SQVTM and ANQGSEA. The CDR3 runs 14 residues. The V end was cut by 4 bases, the J end by 5 bases, with 17 bases between. Written as DNA, the CDR3 is TGCAGCGTTGTAGGTGGAGGGAAGGGGGAGACCCAGTACTTC. It codes for CSVVGGGKGETQYF.

This clonotype was observed once. CDR3 loop: CASRSSAHNEQFF. CDR3 sequence (DNA): TGTGCCAGCAGATCTAGCGCCCACAATGAGCAGTTCTTC. The rearrangement uses TRBV6-6 and TRBJ2-1, with D possibly matching TRBD2 (6 bases). V shed 6 bases and J shed 5 bases, with 11 bases lying between them. Germline CDR1 MNHNY, CDR2 SVGAGI (reference sequence). The CDR3 runs to 13 residues.

The rearrangement uses TRBV29-1 and TRBJ2-5; 8 bases are shared with TRBD2. V shed 2 bases, J shed 1 base, and the junction held 3 bases outside the gene matches. This CDR3 is built from 14 residues. Germline V lookup: CDR1 SQVTM, CDR2 ANQGSEA. The DNA of the CDR3 is TGCAGCGTTGAAAGGCTAGCGGGCCAAGAGACCCAGTACTTC. Its protein is CSVERLAGQETQYF. Using reference TRBV29-1 and TRBJ2-5 for the parts outside the CDR3, the full variable domain is SAVISQKPSRDICQRGTSLTIQCQVDSQVTMMFWYRQQPGQSLTLIATANQGSEATYESGFVIDKFPISRPNLTFSTLTVSNMSPEDSSIYLCSVERLAGQETQYFGPGTRLLVL.

There are a few counts of this clonotype. The rearrangement joins TRBV5-5 to TRBJ2-7; 7 nucleotides align to TRBD1. Germline CDR1 is SGHKS and CDR2 is YYEKEE (reference sequence). This CDR3 comprises 13 residues. V shed 4 bases, J shed 2 bases, and the junction held 3 bases outside the gene matches. DNA for the CDR3: TGTGCCAGCAGCCCGGGACAGCCCTACGAGCAGTACTTC. Amino acid sequence: CASSPGQPYEQYF.

The chain employs TRBV7-2 and TRBJ2-7; 8 nucleotides match TRBD2. Germline lookup yields CDR1 SGHTA and CDR2 FQGNSA. V trimming: 1 base; J trimming: 5 bases; junction bases outside the gene matches: 7. The CDR3 has 15 amino acids. CDR3 sequence (DNA): TGTGCCAGCAGCTTAGAGGGCGGGAGGTTGGACGAGCAGTACTTC. Protein product: CASSLEGGRLDEQYF.

In its sample, this clonotype was seen once. The V and J genes are TRBV29-1 and TRBJ2-1; D is unresolved. Germline loops: CDR1 SQVTM, CDR2 ANQGSEA. This CDR3 has 12 amino acids. Deletions cut 6 bases from V and 4 bases from J, with 10 bases between. CDR3 DNA sequence: TGCAGCGTGGCTGACGGTTACAATGAGCAGTTCTTC. Translated: CSVADGYNEQFF.

Only a few counts were recorded for this clonotype. The chain is built from TRBV12-3 or TRBV12-4 and TRBJ1-2; D gene unclear. The CDR3 contains 13 residues. V was cut by 3 bases and J by 4 bases, with 9 bases left in between. This CDR3 is CASSLAGSYGYTF. The CDR3 DNA sequence: TGTGCCAGCAGTTTGGCCGGTAGCTATGGCTACACCTTC.

The chain couples TRBV6-1 to TRBJ1-5; TRBD1 matches at 7 bases. With V trimmed by 4 bases and J by 3 bases, 12 bases remained unmatched. This CDR3 has 17 amino acids. Germline V gene sequence: CDR1 MNHNS, CDR2 SASEGT. The CDR3 spells CASSGRGGTDLNQPQHF. The CDR3, as DNA: TGTGCCAGCAGTGGCCGGGGAGGGACAGACCTCAATCAGCCCCAGCATTTT.

CDR3 region: CASSVGAGTDYEQYF. The CDR3 DNA follows: TGTGCCAGCAGCGTAGGAGCGGGGACAGACTACGAGCAGTACTTC. The rearrangement uses TRBV9 and TRBJ2-7; the D gene could be TRBD1 or TRBD2 (7 bases each). Looked up from germline, CDR1 is SGDLS and CDR2 is YYNGEE. The CDR3 loop spans 15 amino acids. V gave up 0 bases and J gave up 3 bases, with 13 bases separating them.

This clonotype was detected once. The chain couples TRBV19 to TRBJ1-1, with D uncertain. Trimming removed 5 bases at V and 5 bases at J, with 12 bases between. The CDR3 length is 13 residues. Germline assignment: CDR1 LNHDA and CDR2 SQIVND (reference sequence). The CDR3 DNA is TGTGCCAGTAGTGAGGGAATGGGTACTGAAGCTTTCTTT. Amino acid sequence: CASSEGMGTEAFF.